These T cell receptor beta chains were read from a single sample in a study of T cells after yellow fever vaccination. TCRdb ran MiXCR on the 5' RACE reads and lists one entry per CDR3 protein. The sample lists 300,000 to 400,000 distinct CDR3 sequences; 8.5% to 9% were seen once. The material sequenced was PBMCs, taken on the day of the first yellow fever vaccination. These receptors all come from a man aged 18 to 35 who received the YFV17D yellow fever vaccine. Each CDR3 is given with its conserved first and last residue. The order of the fields is J gene, clone size, D gene, V gene, CDR3 protein, CDR3 DNA. D genes are given only for firm matches. Clone size is shown for a subset of rows, as once, few, many or a class of expanded clone.

j_call: TRBJ2-3
clone_size: few
d_call: TRBD1
v_call: TRBV6-5
cdr3_aa: CASGWGTGPTDTQYF
cdr3_nt: TGTGCCAGCGGTTGGGGGACAGGGCCCACAGATACGCAGTATTTT

j_call: TRBJ2-7
clone_size: -
d_call: -
v_call: TRBV7-8
cdr3_aa: CASSYPRGPRRDEQYF
cdr3_nt: TGTGCCAGCAGCTACCCCAGGGGCCCAAGGAGAGACGAGCAGTACTTC

j_call: TRBJ1-5
clone_size: many
d_call: -
v_call: TRBV28
cdr3_aa: CASSLYKQPQHF
cdr3_nt: TGTGCCAGCAGTTTATACAAGCAGCCCCAGCATTTT

j_call: TRBJ2-5
clone_size: few
d_call: TRBD2
v_call: TRBV5-1
cdr3_aa: CASSLALAGAQETQYF
cdr3_nt: TGCGCCAGCAGCTTGGCCCTAGCGGGGGCCCAAGAGACCCAGTACTTC

j_call: TRBJ2-3
clone_size: few
d_call: -
v_call: TRBV7-8
cdr3_aa: CASSLATTQDTQYF
cdr3_nt: TGTGCCAGCAGCTTAGCGACAACCCAAGATACGCAGTATTTT

j_call: TRBJ1-2
clone_size: many
d_call: -
v_call: TRBV20-1
cdr3_aa: CSGTGQNYGYTF
cdr3_nt: TGCAGCGGAACCGGACAGAACTATGGCTACACCTTC

j_call: TRBJ2-5
clone_size: -
d_call: TRBD2
v_call: TRBV14
cdr3_aa: CASSQGMRLAGEIQETQYF
cdr3_nt: TGTGCCAGCAGCCAAGGAATGCGGCTAGCGGGGGAGATCCAAGAGACCCAGTACTTC

j_call: TRBJ1-2
clone_size: -
d_call: TRBD1
v_call: TRBV4-1
cdr3_aa: CASSQDDRVYGYTF
cdr3_nt: TGCGCCAGCAGCCAAGACGACAGGGTGTATGGCTACACCTTC

j_call: TRBJ1-4
clone_size: many
d_call: -
v_call: TRBV5-1
cdr3_aa: CASSSRPRGAREKLFF
cdr3_nt: TGCGCCAGCAGCTCCCGCCCCAGGGGCGCAAGAGAAAAACTGTTTTTT

j_call: TRBJ2-1
clone_size: few
d_call: -
v_call: TRBV7-2
cdr3_aa: CASSTTYNEQFF
cdr3_nt: TGTGCCAGCAGTACGACATACAATGAGCAGTTCTTC

j_call: TRBJ2-3
clone_size: -
d_call: -
v_call: TRBV7-9
cdr3_aa: CASSFDTQYF
cdr3_nt: TGTGCCAGCAGCTTTGATACGCAGTATTTT

j_call: TRBJ2-5
clone_size: -
d_call: -
v_call: TRBV28
cdr3_aa: CASSPGGFVETQYF
cdr3_nt: TGTGCCAGCAGTCCTGGGGGGTTCGTAGAGACCCAGTACTTC

j_call: TRBJ2-1
clone_size: many
d_call: TRBD2
v_call: TRBV4-2
cdr3_aa: CASSLSQPGLAGVEQFF
cdr3_nt: TGTGCCAGCAGCCTTTCTCAACCGGGACTAGCGGGGGTTGAGCAGTTCTTC

j_call: TRBJ1-2
clone_size: few
d_call: TRBD1
v_call: TRBV15
cdr3_aa: CATSKGPINRGPLEGYTF
cdr3_nt: TGTGCCACCAGCAAAGGCCCTATTAACAGGGGACCCTTGGAGGGCTACACCTTC

j_call: TRBJ1-6
clone_size: few
d_call: -
v_call: TRBV12-3/TRBV12-4
cdr3_aa: CASSLAGENSPLHF
cdr3_nt: TGTGCCAGCAGTTTAGCTGGGGAGAATTCACCCCTCCACTTT

j_call: TRBJ2-1
clone_size: -
d_call: -
v_call: TRBV7-3
cdr3_aa: CASSLRGLGGGSYNEQFF
cdr3_nt: TGTGCCAGCAGCTTAAGAGGGCTGGGCGGAGGCTCCTACAATGAGCAGTTCTTC

j_call: TRBJ1-1
clone_size: -
d_call: TRBD1
v_call: TRBV5-1
cdr3_aa: CASSRRGWNTEAFF
cdr3_nt: TGCGCCAGCAGCCGCAGGGGGTGGAACACTGAAGCTTTCTTT

j_call: TRBJ1-1
clone_size: -
d_call: TRBD1
v_call: TRBV20-1
cdr3_aa: CSAPRQGMNTEAFF
cdr3_nt: TGCAGTGCTCCCCGACAGGGGATGAACACTGAAGCTTTCTTT

j_call: TRBJ2-1
clone_size: few
d_call: -
v_call: TRBV7-9
cdr3_aa: CASDPGTYEQFF
cdr3_nt: TGTGCCAGCGATCCCGGGACTTATGAGCAGTTCTTC

j_call: TRBJ2-5
clone_size: many
d_call: TRBD1
v_call: TRBV20-1
cdr3_aa: CSAKWTGGETQYF
cdr3_nt: TGCAGTGCTAAATGGACAGGGGGCGAGACCCAGTACTTC

j_call: TRBJ1-5
clone_size: few
d_call: TRBD1
v_call: TRBV18
cdr3_aa: CASSPGTGGKLQPQHF
cdr3_nt: TGTGCCAGCTCACCTGGGACAGGGGGCAAACTTCAGCCCCAGCATTTT

j_call: TRBJ2-2
clone_size: -
d_call: TRBD1
v_call: TRBV14
cdr3_aa: CASSQFIDRGIFANTGELFF
cdr3_nt: TGTGCCAGCAGCCAATTTATAGACAGGGGAATTTTCGCGAACACCGGGGAGCTGTTTTTT

j_call: TRBJ2-1
clone_size: few
d_call: TRBD2
v_call: TRBV7-9
cdr3_aa: CASPSGGAESYNEQFF
cdr3_nt: TGTGCCAGCCCTAGCGGGGGGGCTGAGTCCTACAATGAGCAGTTCTTC

j_call: TRBJ1-2
clone_size: few
d_call: -
v_call: TRBV7-2
cdr3_aa: CASSLGAVSQGGYTF
cdr3_nt: TGTGCCAGCAGCTTAGGGGCGGTTAGCCAGGGGGGCTACACCTTC

j_call: TRBJ2-3
clone_size: few
d_call: TRBD1
v_call: TRBV9
cdr3_aa: CASSVPKTGGGTDTQYF
cdr3_nt: TGTGCCAGCAGCGTACCCAAGACAGGGGGTGGCACAGATACGCAGTATTTT

j_call: TRBJ2-3
clone_size: few
d_call: -
v_call: TRBV20-1
cdr3_aa: CSAEGGNTDTQYF
cdr3_nt: TGCAGTGCCGAGGGGGGGAACACAGATACGCAGTATTTT

j_call: TRBJ2-3
clone_size: -
d_call: TRBD2
v_call: TRBV4-3
cdr3_aa: CASSHRLAGASPDTQYF
cdr3_nt: TGCGCCAGCAGCCATAGACTAGCGGGGGCCTCCCCAGATACGCAGTATTTT

j_call: TRBJ1-3
clone_size: few
d_call: -
v_call: TRBV12-3/TRBV12-4
cdr3_aa: CASSLQGLSSSGNTIYF
cdr3_nt: TGTGCCAGCAGTTTACAGGGTCTCTCCAGCTCTGGAAACACCATATATTTT

j_call: TRBJ2-1
clone_size: few
d_call: -
v_call: TRBV5-1
cdr3_aa: CASSSGRSYNEQFF
cdr3_nt: TGCGCCAGCAGCTCTGGTCGTTCCTACAATGAGCAGTTCTTC

j_call: TRBJ2-7
clone_size: -
d_call: -
v_call: TRBV20-1
cdr3_aa: CSARERSWPSYEQYF
cdr3_nt: TGCAGTGCTAGAGAACGGTCGTGGCCCTCCTACGAGCAGTACTTC

j_call: TRBJ2-3
clone_size: -
d_call: TRBD1
v_call: TRBV6-2/TRBV6-3
cdr3_aa: CASRRRQGAGGDTQYF
cdr3_nt: TGTGCCAGCAGGCGACGACAGGGGGCCGGTGGAGATACGCAGTATTTT

j_call: TRBJ1-1
clone_size: few
d_call: TRBD1
v_call: TRBV4-3
cdr3_aa: CASSSGQGAHTEAFF
cdr3_nt: TGCGCCAGCAGCTCTGGACAGGGGGCGCACACTGAAGCTTTCTTT